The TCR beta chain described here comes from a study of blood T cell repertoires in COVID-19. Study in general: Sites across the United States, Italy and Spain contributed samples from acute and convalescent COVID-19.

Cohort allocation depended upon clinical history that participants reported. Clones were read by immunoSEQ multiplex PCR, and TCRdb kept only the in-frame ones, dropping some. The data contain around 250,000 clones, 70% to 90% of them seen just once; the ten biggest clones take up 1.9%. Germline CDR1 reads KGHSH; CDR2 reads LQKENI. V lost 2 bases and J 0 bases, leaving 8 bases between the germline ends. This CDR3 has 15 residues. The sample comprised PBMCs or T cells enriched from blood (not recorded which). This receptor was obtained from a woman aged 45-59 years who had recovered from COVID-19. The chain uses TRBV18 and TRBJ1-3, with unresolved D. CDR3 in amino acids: CASSPNAYSGNTIYF. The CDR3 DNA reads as TGTGCCAGCTCACCAAACGCGTACTCTGGAAACACCATATATTTT.